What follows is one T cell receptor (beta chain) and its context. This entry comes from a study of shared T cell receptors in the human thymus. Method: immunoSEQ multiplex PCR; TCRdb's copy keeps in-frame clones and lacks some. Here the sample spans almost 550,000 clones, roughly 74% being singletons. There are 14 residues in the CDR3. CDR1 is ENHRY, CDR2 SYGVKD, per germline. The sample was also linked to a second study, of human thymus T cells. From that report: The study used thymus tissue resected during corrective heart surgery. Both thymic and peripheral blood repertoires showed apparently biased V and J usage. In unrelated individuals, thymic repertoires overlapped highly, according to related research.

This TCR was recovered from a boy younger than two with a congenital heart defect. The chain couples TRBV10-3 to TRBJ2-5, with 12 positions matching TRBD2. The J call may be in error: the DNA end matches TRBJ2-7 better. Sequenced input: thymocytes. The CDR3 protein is CATRTSGIVYEQYF. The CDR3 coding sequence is TGTGCCACCCGGACTAGCGGGATTGTGTACGAGCAGTACTTC.